The 16 T cell receptor beta chains below were found in one sample sequenced in a study of OX40 agonist ivuxolimab in advanced cancers. Libraries were prepared by immunoSEQ multiplex PCR; TCRdb keeps only in-frame clonotypes and omits some of them. The sample shows tens of thousands of clones, about 88% of them seen only once. This specimen consisted of CD4+ or CD8+ T cells sorted from blood, obtained in a trial of the OX40 agonist ivuxolimab. Receptors originate from an adult with an advanced solid tumor such as melanoma, head and neck, liver or kidney cancer.

The rearrangement uses TRBV28 and TRBJ2-2; 9 bases line up with TRBD2. CDR1 and CDR2 from the germline V gene are MDHEN and SYDVKM. The CDR3 totals 15 residues. The junction had 5 bases not matched to a gene; V was cut back by 3 bases and J by 6 bases. In DNA form, the CDR3 reads TGTGCCAGCAGTTTTGAGGCGGGAGGGTCCGGGGAGCTGTTTTTT. It is translated as CASSFEAGGSGELFF.

The rearrangement uses TRBV6-1 and TRBJ2-5, with 7 nucleotides matching TRBD1. J gave up 2 bases and V 0 bases, and 6 bases lay outside the gene matches. The CDR3 consists of 16 residues. Germline V gene data show CDR1 as MNHNS and CDR2 as SASEGT. The CDR3 DNA reads TGTGCCAGCAGTGAAGCGCGGTTCAGGGGGCAAGAGACCCAGTACTTC. This sequence encodes CASSEARFRGQETQYF.

The chain recombines TRBV7-2 with TRBJ2-2, with 11 bases identical to TRBD1. The CDR3 is made up of 15 amino acids. Germline V lookup: CDR1 SGHTA, CDR2 FQGNSA. Germline trimming cut 6 bases from V and 6 bases from J; bases unmatched to any gene: 6. The CDR3 loop reads CASRIPGQGAGELFF. The CDR3 DNA sequence: TGTGCCAGCAGAATTCCGGGACAGGGGGCCGGGGAGCTGTTTTTT.

The V and J genes are TRBV30 and TRBJ1-2, with D maybe TRBD1 (5 bases). Germline-derived CDR1 and CDR2 are GTSNPN and SVGIG (reference sequence). V lost 2 bases to trimming and J lost 5 bases, with 12 bases between them. This CDR3 contains 13 residues. The DNA of the CDR3 is TGTGCCTGGAGTCGGGACCGACCGTATGGCTACACCTTC. This encodes CAWSRDRPYGYTF. Using reference TRBV30 and TRBJ1-2 for the parts outside the CDR3, the full variable domain is SQTIHQWPATLVQPVGSPLSLECTVEGTSNPNLYWYRQAAGRGLQLLFYSVGIGQISSEVPQNLSASRPQDRQFILSSKKLLLSDSGFYLCAWSRDRPYGYTFGSGTRLTVV.

V gene TRBV2 combines with J gene TRBJ2-2; TRBD2 matches at 9 bases. V shed 7 bases and J 2 bases; nucleotides not matched to a gene: 5. The CDR3 is 15 amino acids. CDR1 and CDR2 (germline): SNHLY, FYNNEI. This CDR3 reads CASTGLAINTGELFF. CDR3 coding DNA: TGTGCCAGCACCGGACTAGCGATAAACACCGGGGAGCTGTTTTTT.

The chain combines TRBV7-9 with TRBJ2-2, with D hard to call. CDR3 size: 12 residues. V lost 0 bases to trimming and J lost 7 bases, with 3 bases between them. Germline assignment: CDR1 SEHNR and CDR2 FQNEAQ (reference sequence). The CDR3: CASSLAFGELFF. Here the CDR3 DNA reads TGTGCCAGCAGCTTAGCGTTCGGGGAGCTGTTTTTT. Combining the CDR3 with reference TRBV7-9 and TRBJ2-2 gives the whole variable domain DTGVSQNPRHKITKRGQNVTFRCDPISEHNRLYWYRQTLGQGPEFLTYFQNEAQLEKSRLLSDRFSAERPKGSFSTLEIQRTEQGDSAMYLCASSLAFGELFFGEGSRLTVL.

The rearrangement links TRBV28 to TRBJ1-3; D is ambiguous. Trimming left V 6 bases short and J 2 bases short, with 8 bases between. The CDR3 has 13 amino acids. Looked up from germline, CDR1 is MDHEN and CDR2 is SYDVKM. CDR3 residues: CASSNTAGNTIYF. CDR3 nucleotides: TGTGCCAGCAGCAACACGGCTGGAAACACCATATATTTT.

This chain joins TRBV18 and TRBJ2-7, with 10 bases identical to TRBD1. J lost 2 bases, V lost 2 bases, and 6 bases had no gene match. Germline V lookup: CDR1 KGHSH, CDR2 LQKENI. This CDR3 spans 16 amino acids. CDR3 region: CASSPFGTGVAYEQYF. CDR3 nucleotide sequence: TGTGCCAGCTCACCATTTGGGACAGGGGTGGCCTACGAGCAGTACTTC.

The chain carries TRBV4-3 and TRBJ2-7; D is perhaps TRBD2 (6 bases). The germline CDR1 and CDR2 sequences are LGHNA and YSLEER. This CDR3 has 14 amino acids. The ends were cut back, 0 bases at V and 4 bases at J, with 10 bases in the middle. As DNA, the CDR3 is TGCGCCAGCAGCCAAGATCGGACTACTTACGAGCAGTACTTC. Translation: CASSQDRTTYEQYF.

The chain links TRBV6-5 to TRBJ1-6; 7 nucleotides agree with TRBD1. Germline lookup yields CDR1 MNHEY and CDR2 SVGAGI. The CDR3 loop spans 14 amino acids. With V trimmed by 6 bases and J by 11 bases, 10 bases remained unmatched. CDR3 sequence reads: CASSTNRGLTPLHF. The CDR3 DNA is TGTGCCAGCAGCACCAACAGGGGACTAACACCCCTCCACTTT.

This chain joins TRBV6-6 and TRBJ1-1; tentative D call: TRBD1 (6 bases). Germline CDR1 MNHNY, CDR2 SVGAGI (reference sequence). Between the trimmed V and J ends, which lost 6 bases and 1 base, there was a span of 12 bases. The length of the CDR3 is 14 residues. CDR3 sequence reads: CASSKEGENTEAFF. The CDR3 nucleotides are TGTGCCAGCAGCAAAGAGGGGGAGAACACTGAAGCTTTCTTT.

V is TRBV10-3 and J is TRBJ2-7, with no clear D. V lost 6 bases to trimming and J lost 3 bases, with 15 bases between them. The CDR3 has 14 residues. From germline, CDR1 is ENHRY and CDR2 SYGVKD. The CDR3 sequence is CAISPGRQHYEQYF. The CDR3 region has the DNA TGTGCCATCAGCCCTGGGCGGCAACACTACGAGCAGTACTTC.

The chain couples TRBV29-1 to TRBJ2-1; D remains unclear. V lost 7 bases, J lost 2 bases, and 15 bases lay in between. In germline, CDR1 is SQVTM, CDR2 ANQGSEA. The CDR3 contains 14 residues. CDR3 sequence (DNA): TGCAGCGCCCCAGTACCCGAGCCCTACAATGAGCAGTTCTTC. Translation gives CSAPVPEPYNEQFF.

The gene calls are TRBV28 and TRBJ2-7; D unresolved. The V end was cut by 2 bases, the J end by 6 bases, with 11 bases between. The CDR3 runs 13 residues. Germline CDR1 MDHEN, CDR2 SYDVKM. CDR3 bases: TGTGCCAGCAGTTTAGACCCACGTGGCGAGCAGTACTTC. The encoded protein is CASSLDPRGEQYF.

This chain connects TRBV27 to TRBJ2-1, with 7 bases that match TRBD2. The CDR3 length is 13 residues. The germline gives CDR1 MNHEY, CDR2 SMNVEV (reference sequence). V lost 8 bases and J lost 5; bases outside the gene matches: 6. In DNA form, the CDR3 reads TGTGCCAGCCAAAGCAGCGGGGACAATGAGCAGTTCTTC. Translated: CASQSSGDNEQFF.

V usage is TRBV10-3 and J usage is TRBJ2-2; 7 bases map to TRBD2. The V gene end was trimmed by 1 base and the J gene end by 4 bases; junction bases not matched to a gene: 3. Looked up from germline, CDR1 is ENHRY and CDR2 is SYGVKD. This CDR3 spans 15 amino acids. CDR3 loop: CAISEFTGGTGELFF. The CDR3 DNA reads as TGTGCCATCAGTGAGTTTACGGGAGGCACCGGGGAGCTGTTTTTT.